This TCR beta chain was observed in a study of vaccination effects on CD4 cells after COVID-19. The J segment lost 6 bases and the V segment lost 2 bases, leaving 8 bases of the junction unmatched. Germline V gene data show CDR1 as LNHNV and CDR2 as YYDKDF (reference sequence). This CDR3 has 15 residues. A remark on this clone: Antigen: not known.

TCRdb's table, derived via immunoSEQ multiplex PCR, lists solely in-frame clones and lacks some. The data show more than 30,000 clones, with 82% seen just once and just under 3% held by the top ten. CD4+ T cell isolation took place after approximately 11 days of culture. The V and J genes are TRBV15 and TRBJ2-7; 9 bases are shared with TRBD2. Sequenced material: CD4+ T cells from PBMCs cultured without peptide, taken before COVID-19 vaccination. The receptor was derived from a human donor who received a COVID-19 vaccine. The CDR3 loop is CATSRQSGGPFEQYV. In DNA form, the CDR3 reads TGTGCCACCAGCAGACAAAGCGGGGGGCCTTTCGAGCAGTACGTC.